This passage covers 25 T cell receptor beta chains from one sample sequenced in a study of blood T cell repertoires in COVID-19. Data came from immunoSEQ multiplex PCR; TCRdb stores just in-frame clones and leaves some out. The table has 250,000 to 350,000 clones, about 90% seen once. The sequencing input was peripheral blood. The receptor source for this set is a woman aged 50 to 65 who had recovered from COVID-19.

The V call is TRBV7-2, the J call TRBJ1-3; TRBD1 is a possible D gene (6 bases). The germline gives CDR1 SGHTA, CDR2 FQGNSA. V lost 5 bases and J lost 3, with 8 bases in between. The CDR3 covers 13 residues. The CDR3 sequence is CASSTGFGNTIYF. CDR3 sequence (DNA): TGTGCCAGCAGCACAGGGTTTGGAAACACCATATATTTT.

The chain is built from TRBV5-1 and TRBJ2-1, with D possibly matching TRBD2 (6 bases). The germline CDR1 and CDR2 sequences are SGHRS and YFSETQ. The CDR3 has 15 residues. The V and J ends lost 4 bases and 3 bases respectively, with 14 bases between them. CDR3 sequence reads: CASSPDLADYNEQFF. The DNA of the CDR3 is TGCGCCAGCAGCCCGGACTTAGCGGACTACAATGAGCAGTTCTTC.

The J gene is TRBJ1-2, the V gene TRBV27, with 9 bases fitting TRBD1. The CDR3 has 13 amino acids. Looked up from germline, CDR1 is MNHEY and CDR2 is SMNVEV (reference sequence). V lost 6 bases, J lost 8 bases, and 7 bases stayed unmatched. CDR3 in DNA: TGTGCCAGCAGATCCACAGGGGGCGGGGGCTACACCTTC. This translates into CASRSTGGGGYTF.

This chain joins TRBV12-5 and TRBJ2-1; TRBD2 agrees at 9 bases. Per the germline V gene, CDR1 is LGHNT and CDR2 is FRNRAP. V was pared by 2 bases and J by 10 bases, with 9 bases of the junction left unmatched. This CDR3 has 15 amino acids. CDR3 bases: TGTGCTAGTGGTTTGTGGGTAGCGGGAGTGGGCGAGCAGTTCTTC. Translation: CASGLWVAGVGEQFF. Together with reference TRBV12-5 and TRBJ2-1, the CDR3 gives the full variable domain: DARVTQTPRHKVTEMGQEVTMRCQPILGHNTVFWYRQTMMQGLELLAYFRNRAPLDDSGMPKDRFSAEMPDATLATLKIQPSEPRDSAVYFCASGLWVAGVGEQFFGPGTRLTVL.

The CDR3 spells CAWSGASPPNYGYTF. CDR3 nucleotide sequence: TGTGCCTGGAGTGGGGCCTCCCCACCTAACTATGGCTACACCTTC. The chain uses TRBV30 and TRBJ1-2; the D is unclear. The CDR3 is 15 residues long. Germline lookup yields CDR1 GTSNPN and CDR2 SVGIG (reference sequence). V lost 1 base and J 0 bases, leaving 12 bases between the germline ends.

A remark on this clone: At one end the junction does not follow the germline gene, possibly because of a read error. The CDR3 nucleotides are TGTGCCAGCTCACCAGGGTTAGCCGGGACAACTGATTTC. It yields the protein CASSPGLAGTTDF. The chain uses TRBV18 and TRBJ2-7, with a tentative D call TRBD1 (6 bases). The germline gives CDR1 KGHSH, CDR2 LQKENI. This CDR3 has 13 amino acids.

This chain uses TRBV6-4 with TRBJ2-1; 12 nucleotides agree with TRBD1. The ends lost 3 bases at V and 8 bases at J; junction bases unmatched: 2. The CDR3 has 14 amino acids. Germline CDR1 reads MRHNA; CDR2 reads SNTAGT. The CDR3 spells CASSEGTGGYEQFF. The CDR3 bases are TGTGCCAGCAGTGAGGGGACAGGGGGCTATGAGCAGTTCTTC.

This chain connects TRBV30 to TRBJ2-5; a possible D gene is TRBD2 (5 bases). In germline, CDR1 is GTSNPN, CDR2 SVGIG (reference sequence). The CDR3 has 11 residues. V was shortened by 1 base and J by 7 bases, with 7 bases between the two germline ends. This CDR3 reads CAWSAAGTQYF. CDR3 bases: TGTGCCTGGAGTGCCGCGGGGACCCAGTACTTC.

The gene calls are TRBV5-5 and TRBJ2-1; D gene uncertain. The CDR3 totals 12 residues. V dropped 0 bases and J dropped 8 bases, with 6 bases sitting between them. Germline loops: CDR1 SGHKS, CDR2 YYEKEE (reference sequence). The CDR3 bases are TGTGCCAGCAGCTTGGGCGCGGATGAGCAGTTCTTC. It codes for CASSLGADEQFF.

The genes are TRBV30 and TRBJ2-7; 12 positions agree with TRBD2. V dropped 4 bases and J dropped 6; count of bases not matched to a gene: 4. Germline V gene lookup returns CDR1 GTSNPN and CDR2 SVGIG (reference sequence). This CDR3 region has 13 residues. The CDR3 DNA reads TGTGCCTGGACAGCTAGCGGGAGGGGCGAGCAGTACTTC. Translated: CAWTASGRGEQYF. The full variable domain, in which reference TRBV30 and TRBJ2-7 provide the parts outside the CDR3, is SQTIHQWPATLVQPVGSPLSLECTVEGTSNPNLYWYRQAAGRGLQLLFYSVGIGQISSEVPQNLSASRPQDRQFILSSKKLLLSDSGFYLCAWTASGRGEQYFGPGTRLTVT.

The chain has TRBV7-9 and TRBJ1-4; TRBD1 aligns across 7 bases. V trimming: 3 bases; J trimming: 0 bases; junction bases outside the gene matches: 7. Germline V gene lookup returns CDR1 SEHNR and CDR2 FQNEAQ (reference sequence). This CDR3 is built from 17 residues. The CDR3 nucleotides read TGTGCCAGCAGCTTCGGGACAGTCATGGCAACTAATGAAAAACTGTTTTTT. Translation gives CASSFGTVMATNEKLFF.

The CDR3 nucleotides read TGTGCCAGTAGTATGCTAGCGGGAGGCGCCGGGGAGCTGTTTTTT. Translated, it gives CASSMLAGGAGELFF. The genes are TRBV19 and TRBJ2-2; 11 positions agree with TRBD2. The J segment lost 6 bases and the V segment lost 3 bases, leaving 3 bases of the junction unmatched. The CDR3 is made up of 15 amino acids. In germline, CDR1 is LNHDA, CDR2 SQIVND (reference sequence).

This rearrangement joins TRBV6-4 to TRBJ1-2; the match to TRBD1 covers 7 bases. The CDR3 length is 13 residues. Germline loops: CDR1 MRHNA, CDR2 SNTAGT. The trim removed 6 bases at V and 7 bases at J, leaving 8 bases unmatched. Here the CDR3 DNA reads TGTGCCAGCAGCTCAGGGGGAGGTTTTGGCTACACCTTC. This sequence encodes CASSSGGGFGYTF.

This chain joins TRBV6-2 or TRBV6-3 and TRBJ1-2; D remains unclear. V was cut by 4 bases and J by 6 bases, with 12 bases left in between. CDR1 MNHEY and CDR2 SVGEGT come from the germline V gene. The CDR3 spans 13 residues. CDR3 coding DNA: TGTGCCAGCAGTTCGGACTGGGCGGATGGCTACACCTTC. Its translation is CASSSDWADGYTF.

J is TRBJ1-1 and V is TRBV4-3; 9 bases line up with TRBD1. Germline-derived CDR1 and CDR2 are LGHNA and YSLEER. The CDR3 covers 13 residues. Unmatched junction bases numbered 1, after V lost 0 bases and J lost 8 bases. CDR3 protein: CASSQEQGAEAFF. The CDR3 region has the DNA TGCGCCAGCAGCCAAGAACAGGGGGCCGAAGCTTTCTTT.

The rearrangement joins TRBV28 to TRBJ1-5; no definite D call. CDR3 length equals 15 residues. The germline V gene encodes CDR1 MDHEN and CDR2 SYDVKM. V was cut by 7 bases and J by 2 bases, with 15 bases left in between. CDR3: CASKDQSRGNQPQHF. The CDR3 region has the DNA TGTGCCAGCAAGGACCAGTCGAGGGGCAATCAGCCCCAGCATTTT.

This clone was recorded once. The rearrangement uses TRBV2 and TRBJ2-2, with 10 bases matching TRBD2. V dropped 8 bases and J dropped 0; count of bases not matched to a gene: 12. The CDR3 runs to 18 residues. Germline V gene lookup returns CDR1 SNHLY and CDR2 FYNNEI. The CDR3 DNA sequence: TGTGCCAGCTCTCTTAGGCTAGCGGGGGTACCGAACACCGGGGAGCTGTTTTTT. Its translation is CASSLRLAGVPNTGELFF.

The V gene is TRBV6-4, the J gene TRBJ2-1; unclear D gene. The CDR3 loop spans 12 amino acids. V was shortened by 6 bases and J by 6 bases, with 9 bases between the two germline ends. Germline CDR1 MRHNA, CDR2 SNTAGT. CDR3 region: CASSLEGNEQFF. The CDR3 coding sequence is TGTGCCAGCAGCCTAGAAGGCAATGAGCAGTTCTTC.

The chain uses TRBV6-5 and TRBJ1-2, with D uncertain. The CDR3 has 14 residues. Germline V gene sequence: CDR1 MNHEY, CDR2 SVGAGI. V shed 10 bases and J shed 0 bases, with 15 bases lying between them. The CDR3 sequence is CATRARVPNYGYTF. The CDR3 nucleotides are TGTGCCACGCGGGCTAGGGTACCTAACTATGGCTACACCTTC.

The CDR3 sequence: CASRDTYTGELFF. The CDR3 nucleotides are TGTGCTAGCCGGGACACATACACCGGGGAGCTGTTTTTT. The J gene is TRBJ2-2, the V gene TRBV7-7; D is perhaps TRBD1 (6 bases). CDR3 length equals 13 residues. Per the germline V gene, CDR1 is SSHAT and CDR2 is FNYEAQ (reference sequence).

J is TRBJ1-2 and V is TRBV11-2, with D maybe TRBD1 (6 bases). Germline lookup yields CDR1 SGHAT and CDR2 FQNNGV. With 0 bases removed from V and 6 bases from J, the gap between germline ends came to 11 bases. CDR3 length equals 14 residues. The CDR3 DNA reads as TGTGCCAGCAGCTTAGAAACAGGGCGAGATGGCTACACCTTC. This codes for CASSLETGRDGYTF.

CDR3 nucleotides: TGTGCCAGCAGCCCACAGTCGTGTCACTCCCTCACTGAAGCTTTCTTT. Protein sequence: CASSPQSCHSLTEAFF. The J gene is TRBJ1-1, the V gene TRBV3-1 (or the pseudogene TRBV3-2); D remains ambiguous. Per the germline V gene, CDR1 is LGHDT and CDR2 is YNNKEL (reference sequence). The CDR3 loop spans 16 amino acids. Trimming left V 4 bases short and J 4 bases short, with 19 bases between.

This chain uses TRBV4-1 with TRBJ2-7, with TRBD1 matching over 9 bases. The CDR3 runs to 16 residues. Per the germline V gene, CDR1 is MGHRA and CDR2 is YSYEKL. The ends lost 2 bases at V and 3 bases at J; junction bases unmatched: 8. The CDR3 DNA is TGCGCCAGCAGCCAATTTGAAACAGGGGGCAGCTACGAGCAGTACTTC. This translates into CASSQFETGGSYEQYF.

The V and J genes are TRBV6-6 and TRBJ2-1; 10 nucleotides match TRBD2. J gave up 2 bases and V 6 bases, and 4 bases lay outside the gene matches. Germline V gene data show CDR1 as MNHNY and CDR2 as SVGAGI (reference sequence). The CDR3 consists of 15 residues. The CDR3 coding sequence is TGTGCCAGCAGCCTCGGGACTAGCGCCTACAATGAGCAGTTCTTC. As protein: CASSLGTSAYNEQFF.

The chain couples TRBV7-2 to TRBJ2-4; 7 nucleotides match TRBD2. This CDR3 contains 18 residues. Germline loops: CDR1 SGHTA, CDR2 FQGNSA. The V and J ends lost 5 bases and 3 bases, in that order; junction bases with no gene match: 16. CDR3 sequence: CASSQGPGGGLGKNIQYF. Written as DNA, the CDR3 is TGTGCCAGCAGCCAAGGGCCGGGCGGGGGACTGGGCAAAAACATTCAGTACTTC.